Below are 28 T cell receptor beta chains sequenced from a single sample in a study of T cell changes during pregnancy in multiple sclerosis. Repertoires were generated with immunoSEQ multiplex PCR, while TCRdb's copy carries only in-frame clones and drops some. The profile shows 77,000 or so clones, roughly 95% of them singletons. The sequenced sample was peripheral blood, obtained in the second trimester of pregnancy. These receptors were collected from a female donor in good health, enrolled as a control in a pregnancy study.

V is TRBV29-1 and J is TRBJ2-7, with D possibly matching TRBD1 (5 bases). V lost 7 bases and J lost 3, with 13 bases in between. The CDR3 runs 12 residues. Per the germline V gene, CDR1 is SQVTM and CDR2 is ANQGSEA. This CDR3 is CSARDWRYEQYF. CDR3 DNA sequence: TGCAGCGCCAGGGATTGGCGCTACGAGCAGTACTTC.

V gene TRBV27 combines with J gene TRBJ1-5, with 7 bases that match TRBD1. V lost 5 bases, J lost 4 bases, and 17 bases stayed unmatched. Looked up from germline, CDR1 is MNHEY and CDR2 is SMNVEV (reference sequence). The CDR3 spans 18 residues. Here the CDR3 reads CASSPGTAIKGANQPQHF. The DNA for the CDR3 is TGTGCCAGCAGTCCAGGGACAGCCATAAAAGGGGCTAATCAGCCCCAGCATTTT.

The rearrangement links TRBV18 to TRBJ2-3, with D possibly TRBD1 on 6 matching bases. CDR3 length: 14 residues. Germline values: CDR1 KGHSH, CDR2 LQKENI. With 4 bases removed from V and 2 bases from J, the gap between germline ends came to 10 bases. As DNA, the CDR3 is TGTGCCAGCTCACGGGCAGGGGTCACAGATACGCAGTATTTT. Translation: CASSRAGVTDTQYF. The entire variable domain, with the rest obtained from reference TRBV18 and TRBJ2-3, is as follows: NAGVMQNPRHLVRRRGQEARLRCSPMKGHSHVYWYRQLPEEGLKFMVYLQKENIIDESGMPKERFSAEFPKEGPSILRIQQVVRGDSAAYFCASSRAGVTDTQYFGPGTRLTVL.

This clone was counted a single time. The gene calls are TRBV30 and TRBJ1-1, with 7 bases aligning to TRBD1. Unmatched junction bases numbered 5, after V lost 4 bases and J lost 0 bases. CDR1 is GTSNPN, CDR2 SVGIG, per germline (reference sequence). CDR3 size: 14 residues. The CDR3 nucleotides are TGTGCCTGGATGGCAGGGACAGTGAACACTGAAGCTTTCTTT. This codes for CAWMAGTVNTEAFF.

The chain is built from TRBV19 and TRBJ2-1, with D perhaps matching TRBD2 (7 bases). Trimming removed 4 bases at V and 6 bases at J, with 13 bases between. The germline V gene has CDR1 LNHDA and CDR2 SQIVND (reference sequence). The CDR3 loop spans 14 amino acids. The CDR3 sequence: CASSTGGRGNEQFF. In DNA, the CDR3 is TGTGCCAGTAGTACGGGGGGCCGGGGCAATGAGCAGTTCTTC.

The genes are TRBV6-5 and TRBJ1-1; TRBD1 agrees at 7 bases. Trimming cost V 5 bases and J 0 bases; bases outside gene matches: 3. CDR1 MNHEY and CDR2 SVGAGI come from the germline V gene. The CDR3 runs 14 residues. CDR3 coding DNA: TGTGCCAGCAGTGCACAGGGGATGAACACTGAAGCTTTCTTT. This encodes CASSAQGMNTEAFF.

The chain recombines TRBV5-1 with TRBJ2-1, with a weak D call TRBD2 (5 bases). V gave up 0 bases and J gave up 5 bases, with 9 bases separating them. The CDR3 loop spans 14 amino acids. Germline CDR1 SGHRS, CDR2 YFSETQ. The CDR3 DNA follows: TGCGCCAGCAGCTTGGTTATTAGCGACAATGAGCAGTTCTTC. It specifies CASSLVISDNEQFF.

This chain uses TRBV4-2 with TRBJ1-3; D remains ambiguous. Looked up from germline, CDR1 is LGHNA and CDR2 is YNFKEQ. The ends were cut back, 0 bases at V and 1 base at J, with 4 bases in the middle. CDR3 size: 14 residues. The CDR3 DNA reads TGTGCCAGCAGCCAAGATGTATCTGGAAACACCATATATTTT. Protein sequence: CASSQDVSGNTIYF.

The J gene is TRBJ1-2, the V gene TRBV11-1; D ambiguous. Germline V gene lookup returns CDR1 SGHAT and CDR2 FQDESV (reference sequence). V was pared by 5 bases and J by 7 bases, with 11 bases between. The CDR3 covers 12 residues. Here the CDR3 reads CASSLSSRGYTF. The CDR3 coding sequence is TGTGCCAGCAGCCTGTCCTCTCGTGGCTACACCTTC.

The V gene is TRBV6-5, the J gene TRBJ1-3, with D possibly TRBD1 on 6 matching bases. Looked up from germline, CDR1 is MNHEY and CDR2 is SVGAGI. V shed 6 bases and J shed 0 bases, with 12 bases lying between them. The CDR3 totals 15 residues. CDR3: CASSLMDSSGNTIYF. CDR3 nucleotides: TGTGCCAGCAGCCTAATGGACAGCTCTGGAAACACCATATATTTT.

The J gene is TRBJ1-1, the V gene TRBV7-9; 9 bases line up with TRBD1. The length of the CDR3 is 18 residues. The germline gives CDR1 SEHNR, CDR2 FQNEAQ (reference sequence). V shed 5 bases and J 1 base; nucleotides not matched to a gene: 14. CDR3 loop: CASSPNVGTGNENTEAFF. The CDR3 DNA reads as TGTGCCAGCAGCCCAAATGTTGGGACAGGGAACGAGAACACTGAAGCTTTCTTT.

The chain recombines TRBV7-9 with TRBJ2-7; D is unresolved. Germline V CDR1 and CDR2: SEHNR, FQNEAQ (reference sequence). The V gene lost 5 bases and the J gene lost 5 bases, with 10 bases spanning the gap. CDR3 size: 12 residues. In DNA, the CDR3 is TGTGCCAGCAGCCTAGTTTCTCACGAGCAGTACTTC. Translating gives CASSLVSHEQYF.

This chain links TRBV7-8 with TRBJ1-3; perhaps TRBD1 as D (6 bases). V gave up 2 bases and J gave up 0 bases, with 20 bases separating them. CDR1 is SGHVS, CDR2 FQNEAQ, per germline. The CDR3 is 19 residues long. DNA for the CDR3: TGTGCCAGCAGCTTAATTACGACAGGCGTCGGAGTCTCTGGAAACACCATATATTTT. It translates to CASSLITTGVGVSGNTIYF.

The V gene is TRBV15, the J gene TRBJ2-5, with D perhaps TRBD1 (6 bases). CDR1 and CDR2 from the germline V gene are LNHNV and YYDKDF (reference sequence). The CDR3 has 14 amino acids. The V end lost 1 base, the J end lost 5 bases, and 11 bases lay between the germline ends. The DNA of the CDR3 is TGTGCCACCAGCAGAGTCTCGAGGGGGGAGACCCAGTACTTC. Its translation: CATSRVSRGETQYF.

Of note for this clone: A read error may account for a junction end that differs from germline. The chain carries TRBV6-6 and TRBJ1-2; TRBD1 matches 7 bases. Germline V gene data show CDR1 as MNHNY and CDR2 as SVGAGI (reference sequence). The CDR3 is 15 amino acids. The DNA of the CDR3 is TGTGCCAGCAAGCTCGGACTTAATGGGGACAGCCCCCCGCACTTC. Its translation: CASKLGLNGDSPPHF.

The genes are TRBV6-1 and TRBJ1-2, with 12 bases lining up with TRBD1. Per germline, CDR1 MNHNS and CDR2 SASEGT. The CDR3 contains 17 residues. V gave up 3 bases and J gave up 2 bases; unmatched junction bases: 7. CDR3 region: CASSEPGQGARNYGYTF. The CDR3 nucleotides are TGTGCCAGCAGTGAGCCGGGACAGGGGGCGCGAAACTATGGCTACACCTTC.

This clone appeared once. V usage is TRBV27 and J usage is TRBJ1-1, with 10 bases identical to TRBD1. The germline gives CDR1 MNHEY, CDR2 SMNVEV (reference sequence). With 4 bases clipped from V and 0 bases from J, the junction kept 2 bases outside the gene matches. This CDR3 spans 15 amino acids. CDR3 residues: CASSSGTGVNTEAFF. Here the CDR3 DNA reads TGTGCCAGCAGTTCCGGGACAGGGGTGAACACTGAAGCTTTCTTT.

This clone came up a few times. The J gene is TRBJ1-1, the V gene TRBV2; no firm D call. The CDR3 runs to 11 residues. Germline CDR1 SNHLY, CDR2 FYNNEI. V was clipped by 4 bases and J by 8 bases, with 8 bases between them. CDR3: CASSANREAFF. The CDR3 DNA reads TGTGCCAGCAGTGCGAACAGAGAAGCTTTCTTT.

J is TRBJ1-1 and V is TRBV19; D possibly corresponds to TRBD1 (5 bases). This CDR3 region has 14 residues. In germline, CDR1 is LNHDA, CDR2 SQIVND (reference sequence). The V and J ends lost 7 bases and 5 bases respectively, with 17 bases between them. The CDR3 bases are TGTGCCAGTACCTCCCGGGGGGGTAGTACTGAAGCTTTCTTT. Amino acids: CASTSRGGSTEAFF.

The chain combines TRBV4-3 with TRBJ2-3; the D is unclear. The germline V gene has CDR1 LGHNA and CDR2 YSLEER. The CDR3 has 13 residues. V shed 1 base and J shed 11 bases, with 13 bases lying between them. The chain's CDR3 is CASSQVQGEKQYF. DNA for the CDR3: TGCGCCAGCAGCCAAGTCCAAGGAGAAAAGCAGTATTTT.

V usage is TRBV27 and J usage is TRBJ2-5; D might be TRBD1 (6 bases). The CDR3 length is 16 residues. Germline CDR1 MNHEY, CDR2 SMNVEV (reference sequence). V lost 6 bases, J lost 2 bases, and 19 bases lay in between. The CDR3 sequence: CASRPIVGARQETQYF. CDR3 nucleotides: TGTGCCAGCAGACCCATTGTGGGGGCCCGACAAGAGACCCAGTACTTC.

The V call is TRBV7-2, the J call TRBJ2-5; maybe TRBD1 (5 bases). CDR1 SGHTA and CDR2 FQGNSA come from the germline V gene. The CDR3 is 16 amino acids. V lost 5 bases, J lost 3 bases, and 19 bases lay in between. In nucleotides, the CDR3 is TGTGCCAGCAGCCCCGGACCGGGCAGGGATGAAGAGACCCAGTACTTC. Its protein product is CASSPGPGRDEETQYF.

This clone was recorded a few times. Other DNA sequences in this sample translate to the same CDR3. This chain links TRBV6-4 with TRBJ2-3; 9 nucleotides match TRBD1. Germline V CDR1 and CDR2: MRHNA, SNTAGT. V dropped 6 bases and J dropped 3; count of bases not matched to a gene: 1. The CDR3 length is 13 residues. The CDR3 sequence: CASSGTGTDTQYF. CDR3 DNA: TGTGCCAGCAGCGGGACAGGGACAGATACGCAGTATTTT.

This chain connects TRBV30 to TRBJ1-5; 9 positions agree with TRBD1. Per germline, CDR1 GTSNPN and CDR2 SVGIG (reference sequence). This CDR3 is 15 amino acids long. The trim removed 3 bases at V and 3 bases at J, leaving 6 bases unmatched. CDR3 region: CAWRDRGINNQPQHF. The CDR3 region has the DNA TGTGCCTGGAGGGACAGGGGAATTAACAATCAGCCCCAGCATTTT.

The chain uses TRBV6-5 and TRBJ1-5, with D possibly TRBD1 on 5 matching bases. CDR3 length: 15 amino acids. Deletions cut 4 bases from V and 2 bases from J, with 12 bases between. CDR1 is MNHEY, CDR2 SVGAGI, per germline. The CDR3 nucleotides are TGTGCCAGCAGTTCAGGGTCGTCGGGCAATCAGCCCCAGCATTTT. Protein: CASSSGSSGNQPQHF.

CDR3 bases: TGTGCCTGGATCGACAGGGCTGGGACCGGGGAGCTGTTTTTT. It translates to CAWIDRAGTGELFF. This rearrangement joins TRBV30 to TRBJ2-2; TRBD1 matches 7 bases. The length of the CDR3 is 14 residues. Losses at the gene ends were 4 bases for V and 5 bases for J; bases not matched to a gene: 7. Germline loops: CDR1 GTSNPN, CDR2 SVGIG (reference sequence).

This chain links TRBV11-2 with TRBJ2-7, with D possibly matching TRBD2 (7 bases). CDR3 size: 14 residues. With 2 bases removed from V and 2 bases from J, the gap between germline ends came to 10 bases. Germline assignment: CDR1 SGHAT and CDR2 FQNNGV. The CDR3: CASSLWRGPYEQYF. As DNA, the CDR3 is TGTGCCAGCAGCTTATGGCGGGGGCCCTACGAGCAGTACTTC. The variable domain in full, with the rest retrieved from reference TRBV11-2 and TRBJ2-7, is EAGVAQSPRYKIIEKRQSVAFWCNPISGHATLYWYQQILGQGPKLLIQFQNNGVVDDSQLPKDRFSAERLKGVDSTLKIQPAKLEDSAVYLCASSLWRGPYEQYFGPGTRLTVT.

This clone occurred once. This rearrangement joins TRBV11-2 to TRBJ2-7; 13 nucleotides line up with TRBD2. V shed 1 base, J shed 4 bases, and the junction held 7 bases outside the gene matches. There are 17 residues in the CDR3. Germline lookup yields CDR1 SGHAT and CDR2 FQNNGV. In DNA form, the CDR3 reads TGTGCCAGCAGCTTAGGAAGGACTAGCGGGGGACGATACGAGCAGTACTTC. Translation gives CASSLGRTSGGRYEQYF. Looking up the rest from reference TRBV11-2 and TRBJ2-7 gives the full variable domain: EAGVAQSPRYKIIEKRQSVAFWCNPISGHATLYWYQQILGQGPKLLIQFQNNGVVDDSQLPKDRFSAERLKGVDSTLKIQPAKLEDSAVYLCASSLGRTSGGRYEQYFGPGTRLTVT.